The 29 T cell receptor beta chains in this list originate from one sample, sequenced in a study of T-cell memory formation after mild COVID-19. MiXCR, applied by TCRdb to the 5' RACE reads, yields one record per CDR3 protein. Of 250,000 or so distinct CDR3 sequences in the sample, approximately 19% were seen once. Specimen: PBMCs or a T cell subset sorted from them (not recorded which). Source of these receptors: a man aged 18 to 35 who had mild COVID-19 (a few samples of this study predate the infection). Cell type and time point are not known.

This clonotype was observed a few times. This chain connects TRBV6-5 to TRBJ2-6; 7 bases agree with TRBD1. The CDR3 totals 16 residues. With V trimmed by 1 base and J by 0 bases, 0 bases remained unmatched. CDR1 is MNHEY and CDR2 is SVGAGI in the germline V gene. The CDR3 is CASSYWTGSGANVLTF. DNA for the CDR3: TGTGCCAGCAGTTACTGGACAGGCTCTGGGGCCAACGTCCTGACTTTC.

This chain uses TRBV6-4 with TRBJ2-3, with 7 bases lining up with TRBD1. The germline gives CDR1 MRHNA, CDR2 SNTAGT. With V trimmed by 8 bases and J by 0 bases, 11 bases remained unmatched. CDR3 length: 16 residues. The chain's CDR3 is CASAIQQGSSTDTQYF. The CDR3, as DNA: TGTGCCAGCGCTATTCAACAGGGGTCCAGCACAGATACGCAGTATTTT.

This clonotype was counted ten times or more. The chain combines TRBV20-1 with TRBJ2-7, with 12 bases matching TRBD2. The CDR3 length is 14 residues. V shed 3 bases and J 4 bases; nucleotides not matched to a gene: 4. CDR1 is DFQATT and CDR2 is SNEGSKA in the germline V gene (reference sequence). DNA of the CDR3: TGCAGTGCTAGTCTAGCGGGGGGGCGATACGAGCAGTACGTC. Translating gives CSASLAGGRYEQYV.

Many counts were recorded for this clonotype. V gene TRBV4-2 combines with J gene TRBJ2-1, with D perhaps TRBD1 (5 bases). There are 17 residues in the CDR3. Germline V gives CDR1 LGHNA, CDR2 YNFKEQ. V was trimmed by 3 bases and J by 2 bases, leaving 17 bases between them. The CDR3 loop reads CASSQLGGAGPYNEQFF. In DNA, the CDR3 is TGTGCCAGCAGCCAGCTCGGTGGGGCAGGCCCCTACAATGAGCAGTTCTTC.

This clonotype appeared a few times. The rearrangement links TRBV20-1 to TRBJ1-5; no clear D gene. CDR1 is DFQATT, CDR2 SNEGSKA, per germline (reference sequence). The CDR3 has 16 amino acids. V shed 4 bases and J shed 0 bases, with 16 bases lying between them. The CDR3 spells CSAIQPTLNSNQPQHF. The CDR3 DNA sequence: TGCAGTGCTATACAGCCGACTCTGAATAGCAATCAGCCCCAGCATTTT.

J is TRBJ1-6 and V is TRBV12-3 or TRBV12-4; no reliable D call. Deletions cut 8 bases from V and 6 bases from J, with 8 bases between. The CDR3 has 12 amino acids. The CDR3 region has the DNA TGTGCCAGCTCCGGGGTTAATTCACCCCTCCACTTT. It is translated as CASSGVNSPLHF.

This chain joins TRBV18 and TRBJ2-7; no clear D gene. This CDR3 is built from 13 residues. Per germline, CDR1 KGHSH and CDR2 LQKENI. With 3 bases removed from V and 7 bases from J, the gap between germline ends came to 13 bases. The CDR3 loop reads CASSPQARTEQYV. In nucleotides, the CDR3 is TGTGCCAGCTCACCCCAGGCGCGGACGGAGCAGTACGTC.

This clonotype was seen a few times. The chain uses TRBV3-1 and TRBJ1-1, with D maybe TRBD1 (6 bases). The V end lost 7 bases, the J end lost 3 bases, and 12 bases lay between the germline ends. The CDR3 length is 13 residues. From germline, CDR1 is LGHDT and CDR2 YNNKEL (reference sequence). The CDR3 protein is CASMKQGYTEAFF. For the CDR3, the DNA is TGTGCCAGCATGAAACAGGGTTACACTGAAGCTTTCTTT.

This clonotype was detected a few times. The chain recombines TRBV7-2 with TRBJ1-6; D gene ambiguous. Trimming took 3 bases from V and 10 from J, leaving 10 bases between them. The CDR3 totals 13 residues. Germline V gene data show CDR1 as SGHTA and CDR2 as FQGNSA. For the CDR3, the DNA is TGTGCCAGCAGCTTGGGCGACCGGTCACCCCTCCACTTT. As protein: CASSLGDRSPLHF.

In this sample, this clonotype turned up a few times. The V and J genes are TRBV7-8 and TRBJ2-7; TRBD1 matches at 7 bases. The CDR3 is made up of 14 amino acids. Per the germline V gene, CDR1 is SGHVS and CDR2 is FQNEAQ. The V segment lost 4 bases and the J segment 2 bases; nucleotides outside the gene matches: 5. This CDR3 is CASSSWDSTYEQYF. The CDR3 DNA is TGTGCCAGCAGCTCCTGGGACAGCACCTACGAGCAGTACTTC.

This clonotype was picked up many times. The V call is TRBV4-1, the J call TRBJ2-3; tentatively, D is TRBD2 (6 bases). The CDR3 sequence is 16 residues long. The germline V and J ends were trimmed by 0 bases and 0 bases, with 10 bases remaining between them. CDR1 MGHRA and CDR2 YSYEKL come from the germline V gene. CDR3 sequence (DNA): TGCGCCAGCAGCCAAGAAACTAGCCCAAGCACAGATACGCAGTATTTT. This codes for CASSQETSPSTDTQYF.

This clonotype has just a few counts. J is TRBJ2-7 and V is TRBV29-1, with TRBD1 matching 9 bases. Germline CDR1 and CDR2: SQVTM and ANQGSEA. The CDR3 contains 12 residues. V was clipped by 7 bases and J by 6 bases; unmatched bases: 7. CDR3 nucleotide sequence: TGCAGCGCTACAGGGGGCAGCGGCGAGCAGTACGTC. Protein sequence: CSATGGSGEQYV.

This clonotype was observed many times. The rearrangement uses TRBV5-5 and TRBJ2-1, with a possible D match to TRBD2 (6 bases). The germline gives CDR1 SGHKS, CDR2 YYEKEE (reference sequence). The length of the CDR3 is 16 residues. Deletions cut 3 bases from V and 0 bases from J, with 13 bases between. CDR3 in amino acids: CASSSLRGSSYNEQFF. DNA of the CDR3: TGTGCCAGCAGCTCGCTCCGGGGGAGCTCCTACAATGAGCAGTTCTTC.

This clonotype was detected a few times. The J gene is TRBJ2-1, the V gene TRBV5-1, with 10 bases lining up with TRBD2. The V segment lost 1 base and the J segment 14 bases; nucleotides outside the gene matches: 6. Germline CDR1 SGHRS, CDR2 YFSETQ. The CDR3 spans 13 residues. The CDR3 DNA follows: TGCGCCAGCAGCTTGCTAGCGGGGGATGTCAAGTTCTTC. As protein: CASSLLAGDVKFF. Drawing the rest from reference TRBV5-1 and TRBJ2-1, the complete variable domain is KAGVTQTPRYLIKTRGQQVTLSCSPISGHRSVSWYQQTPGQGLQFLFEYFSETQRNKGNFPGRFSGRQFSNSRSEMNVSTLELGDSALYLCASSLLAGDVKFFGPGTRLTVL.

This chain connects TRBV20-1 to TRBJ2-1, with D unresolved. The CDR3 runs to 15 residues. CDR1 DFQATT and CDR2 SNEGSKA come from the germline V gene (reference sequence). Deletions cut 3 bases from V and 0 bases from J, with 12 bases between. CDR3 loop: CSASVLSSSYNEQFF. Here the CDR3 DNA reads TGCAGTGCTAGTGTACTTTCCAGCTCCTACAATGAGCAGTTCTTC.

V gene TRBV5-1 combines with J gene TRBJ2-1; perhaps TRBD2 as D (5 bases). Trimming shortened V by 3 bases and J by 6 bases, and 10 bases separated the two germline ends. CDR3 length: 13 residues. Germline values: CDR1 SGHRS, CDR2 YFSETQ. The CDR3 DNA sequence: TGCGCCAGCAGCTCACGGAGGAGCAATGAGCAGTTCTTC. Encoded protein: CASSSRRSNEQFF.

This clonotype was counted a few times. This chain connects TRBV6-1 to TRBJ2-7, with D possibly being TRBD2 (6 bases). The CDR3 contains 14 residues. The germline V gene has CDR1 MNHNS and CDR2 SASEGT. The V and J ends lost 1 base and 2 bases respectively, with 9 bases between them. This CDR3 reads CASSEGGVPYEQYF. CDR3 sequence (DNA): TGTGCCAGCAGTGAAGGGGGGGTCCCCTACGAGCAGTACTTC.

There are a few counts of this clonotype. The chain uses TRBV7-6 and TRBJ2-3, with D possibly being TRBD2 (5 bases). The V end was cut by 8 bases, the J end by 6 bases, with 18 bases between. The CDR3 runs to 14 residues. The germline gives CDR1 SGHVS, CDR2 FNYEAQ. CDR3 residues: CASSSREFGDTQYF. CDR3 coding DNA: TGTGCCAGCTCCTCGAGGGAATTCGGCGATACGCAGTATTTT.

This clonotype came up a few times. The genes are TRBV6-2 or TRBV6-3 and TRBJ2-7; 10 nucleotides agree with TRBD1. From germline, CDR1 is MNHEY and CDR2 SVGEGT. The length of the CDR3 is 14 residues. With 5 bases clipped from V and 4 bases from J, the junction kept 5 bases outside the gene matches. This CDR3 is CASSTWTGGYEQYV. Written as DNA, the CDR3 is TGTGCCAGCAGTACTTGGACAGGGGGATACGAGCAGTACGTC.

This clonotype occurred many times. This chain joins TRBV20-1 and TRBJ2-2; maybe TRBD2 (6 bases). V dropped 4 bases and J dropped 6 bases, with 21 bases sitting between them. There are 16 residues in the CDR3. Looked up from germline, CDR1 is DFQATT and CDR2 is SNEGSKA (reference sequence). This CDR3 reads CSAKSRDSNVPGELFF. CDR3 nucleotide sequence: TGCAGTGCTAAGAGCCGGGACTCCAACGTTCCCGGGGAGCTGTTTTTT.

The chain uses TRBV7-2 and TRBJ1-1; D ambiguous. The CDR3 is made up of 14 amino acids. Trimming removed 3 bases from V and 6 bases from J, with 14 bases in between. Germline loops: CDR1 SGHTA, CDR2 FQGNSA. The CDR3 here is CASSFGVRGAEAFF. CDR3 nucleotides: TGTGCCAGCAGCTTCGGCGTGCGTGGTGCTGAAGCTTTCTTT.

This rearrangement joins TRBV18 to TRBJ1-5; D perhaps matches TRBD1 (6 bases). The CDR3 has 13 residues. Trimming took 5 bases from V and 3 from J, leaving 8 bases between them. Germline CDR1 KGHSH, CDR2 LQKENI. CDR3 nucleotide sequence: TGTGCCAGCTCAACAGGGTTCAATCAGCCCCAGCATTTT. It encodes CASSTGFNQPQHF. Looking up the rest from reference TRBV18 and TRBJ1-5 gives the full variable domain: NAGVMQNPRHLVRRRGQEARLRCSPMKGHSHVYWYRQLPEEGLKFMVYLQKENIIDESGMPKERFSAEFPKEGPSILRIQQVVRGDSAAYFCASSTGFNQPQHFGDGTRLSIL.

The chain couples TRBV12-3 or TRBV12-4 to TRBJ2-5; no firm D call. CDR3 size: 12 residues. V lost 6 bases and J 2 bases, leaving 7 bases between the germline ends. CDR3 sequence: CASSSAQETQYF. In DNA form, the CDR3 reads TGTGCCAGCAGCTCCGCACAAGAGACCCAGTACTTC.

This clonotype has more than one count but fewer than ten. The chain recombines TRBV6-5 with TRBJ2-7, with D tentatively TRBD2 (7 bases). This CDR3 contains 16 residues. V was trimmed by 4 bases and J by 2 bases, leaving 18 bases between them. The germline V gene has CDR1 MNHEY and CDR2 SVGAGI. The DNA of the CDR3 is TGTGCCAGCAGTTTGGGAGGGGGGGGGTGGCCCTACGAGCAGTACTTC. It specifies CASSLGGGGWPYEQYF.

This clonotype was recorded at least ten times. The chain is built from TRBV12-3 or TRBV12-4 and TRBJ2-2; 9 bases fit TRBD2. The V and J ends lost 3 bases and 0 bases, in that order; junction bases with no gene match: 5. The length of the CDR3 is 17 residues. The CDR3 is CASSFSSGVPNTGELFF. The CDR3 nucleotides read TGTGCCAGCAGTTTCTCTAGCGGGGTACCGAACACCGGGGAGCTGTTTTTT.

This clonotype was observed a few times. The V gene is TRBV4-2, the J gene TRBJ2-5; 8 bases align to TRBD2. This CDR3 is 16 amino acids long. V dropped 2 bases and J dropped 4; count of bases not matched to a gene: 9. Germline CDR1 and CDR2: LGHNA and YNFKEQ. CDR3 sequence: CASSQLLRAGVETQYF. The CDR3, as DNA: TGTGCCAGCAGCCAACTTCTCAGAGCGGGGGTAGAGACCCAGTACTTC.

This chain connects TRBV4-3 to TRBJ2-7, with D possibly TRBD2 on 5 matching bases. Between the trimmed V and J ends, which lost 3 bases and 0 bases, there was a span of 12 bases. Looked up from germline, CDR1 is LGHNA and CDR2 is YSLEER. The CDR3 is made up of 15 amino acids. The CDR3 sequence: CASSQLATSSYEQYF. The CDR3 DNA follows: TGCGCCAGCAGCCAGCTAGCTACGAGCTCCTACGAGCAGTACTTC.

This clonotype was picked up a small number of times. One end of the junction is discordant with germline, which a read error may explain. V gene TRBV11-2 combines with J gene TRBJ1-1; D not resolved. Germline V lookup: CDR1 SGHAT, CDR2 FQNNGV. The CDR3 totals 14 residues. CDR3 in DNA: TGCGCCAGCAGCTTTGTCCGACGGAACACTGAAGCTTTCTTT. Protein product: CASSFVRRNTEAFF.

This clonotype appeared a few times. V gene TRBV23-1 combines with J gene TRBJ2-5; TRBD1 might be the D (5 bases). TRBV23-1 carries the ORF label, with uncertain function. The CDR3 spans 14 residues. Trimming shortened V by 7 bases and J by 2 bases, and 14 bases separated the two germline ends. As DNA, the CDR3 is TGCGCCAGCATCAGGGTTAAGGAGCAAGAGACCCAGTACTTC. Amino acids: CASIRVKEQETQYF.